The 12 T cell receptor beta chains presented below share a single source sample, sequenced in a study of blood T cell repertoires in COVID-19. Here immunoSEQ multiplex PCR was the method, and the copy in TCRdb shows in-frame clones only, minus some. The sample lists around 20,000 clones; around nine tenths were seen once. What was sequenced was peripheral blood. Receptor source: a human donor in a cohort sampled during active COVID-19.

This rearrangement joins TRBV28 to TRBJ2-1, with 13 nucleotides matching TRBD2. V dropped 7 bases and J dropped 9; count of bases not matched to a gene: 9. The CDR3 extends over 15 amino acids. Germline values: CDR1 MDHEN, CDR2 SYDVKM. The CDR3 region is CASTSGLAGRVEQFF. As DNA, the CDR3 is TGTGCCAGCACTTCGGGACTAGCGGGAAGAGTTGAGCAGTTCTTC.

CDR3 region: CASGRRYAPGGQPQHF. In DNA, the CDR3 is TGTGCCAGCGGTCGGAGGTATGCCCCAGGAGGGCAGCCCCAGCATTTT. The gene calls are TRBV2 and TRBJ1-5, with no clear D. CDR1 is SNHLY and CDR2 is FYNNEI in the germline V gene. The V end was cut by 8 bases, the J end by 7 bases, with 24 bases between. CDR3 length equals 16 residues. The variable domain in full, with the rest retrieved from reference TRBV2 and TRBJ1-5, is EPEVTQTPSHQVTQMGQEVILRCVPISNHLYFYWYRQILGQKVEFLVSFYNNEISEKSEIFDDQFSVERPDGSNFTLKIRSTKLEDSAMYFCASGRRYAPGGQPQHFGDGTRLSIL.

CDR3 region: CASSIIGTASNEKLFF. The CDR3 coding sequence is TGTGCCAGCAGCATCATCGGGACAGCCTCTAATGAAAAACTGTTTTTT. The chain employs TRBV11-2 and TRBJ1-4; 7 positions match TRBD1. The V gene end was trimmed by 5 bases and the J gene end by 3 bases; junction bases not matched to a gene: 9. The germline V gene encodes CDR1 SGHAT and CDR2 FQNNGV. The CDR3 has 16 residues.

This chain links TRBV28 with TRBJ2-1; the match to TRBD1 covers 8 bases. The CDR3 extends over 13 amino acids. The ends lost 8 bases at V and 6 bases at J; junction bases unmatched: 6. Germline assignment: CDR1 MDHEN and CDR2 SYDVKM. CDR3 coding DNA: TGTGCCAGCCGCAGGACAGGGAGCAATGAGCAGTTCTTC. Its protein is CASRRTGSNEQFF.

The chain has TRBV19 and TRBJ2-5; tentatively, D is TRBD1 (6 bases). This CDR3 region has 13 residues. Per the germline V gene, CDR1 is LNHDA and CDR2 is SQIVND (reference sequence). Between the trimmed V and J ends, which lost 6 bases and 1 base, there was a span of 9 bases. The CDR3 reads CASRGASQETQYF. The DNA for the CDR3 is TGTGCCAGTAGGGGGGCCTCCCAAGAGACCCAGTACTTC.

This clone turned up a few times. The chain links TRBV14 to TRBJ1-2, with a weak D call TRBD1 (6 bases). Deletions cut 4 bases from V and 7 bases from J, with 16 bases between. This CDR3 has 14 amino acids. From germline, CDR1 is SGHDN and CDR2 FVKESK. The CDR3 sequence: CASSPGWGGFGYTF. In DNA, the CDR3 is TGTGCCAGCAGCCCCGGGTGGGGGGGCTTTGGCTACACCTTC. The full variable domain, in which reference TRBV14 and TRBJ1-2 provide the parts outside the CDR3, is EAGVTQFPSHSVIEKGQTVTLRCDPISGHDNLYWYRRVMGKEIKFLLHFVKESKQDESGMPNNRFLAERTGGTYSTLKVQPAELEDSGVYFCASSPGWGGFGYTFGSGTRLTVV.

The gene calls are TRBV6-1 and TRBJ2-7; 12 nucleotides line up with TRBD2. Germline V gene data show CDR1 as MNHNS and CDR2 as SASEGT. V lost 4 bases to trimming and J lost 2 bases; unmatched junction nucleotides: 9. This CDR3 is 17 amino acids long. CDR3 amino acids: CASSGGLAGYKAYEQYF. In nucleotides, the CDR3 is TGTGCCAGCAGTGGGGGACTAGCGGGCTATAAGGCCTACGAGCAGTACTTC.

The J gene is TRBJ2-1, the V gene TRBV6-2 or TRBV6-3; 7 positions agree with TRBD2. Germline loops: CDR1 MNHEY, CDR2 SVGEGT. J gave up 8 bases and V 6 bases, and 10 bases lay outside the gene matches. The length of the CDR3 is 14 residues. The chain's CDR3 is CASSRGLGGDEQFF. CDR3 in DNA: TGTGCCAGCAGCCGAGGACTAGGAGGGGATGAGCAGTTCTTC.

The chain uses TRBV5-4 and TRBJ2-6, with D possibly TRBD2 on 5 matching bases. Trimming left V 1 base short and J 2 bases short, with 10 bases between. There are 16 residues in the CDR3. Germline V gives CDR1 SGHNT, CDR2 YYREEE (reference sequence). The CDR3 DNA reads as TGTGCCAGCAGCTTGATGGGAGTCGCTGGGGCCAACGTCCTGACTTTC. It specifies CASSLMGVAGANVLTF.

This chain joins TRBV2 and TRBJ2-1, with TRBD2 matching 11 bases. Trimming at V came to 6 bases and at J to 0 bases, leaving 7 bases not matched to a gene. Germline values: CDR1 SNHLY, CDR2 FYNNEI. The CDR3 has 17 amino acids. The CDR3 coding sequence is TGTGCCAGCAGATTGCTAGCGGGGGGTATCTCCTACAATGAGCAGTTCTTC. It yields the protein CASRLLAGGISYNEQFF.

The chain uses TRBV28 and TRBJ2-2, with TRBD1 matching over 7 bases. J gave up 4 bases and V 7 bases, and 9 bases lay outside the gene matches. The CDR3 is made up of 15 amino acids. Germline-derived CDR1 and CDR2 are MDHEN and SYDVKM. The CDR3 nucleotides are TGTGCCAGCACCCTCGGGGCAGGGGGCACCGGGGAGCTGTTTTTT. Translation: CASTLGAGGTGELFF.

J is TRBJ2-4 and V is TRBV6-1, with D maybe TRBD2 (6 bases). V was cut by 2 bases and J by 1 base, with 15 bases left in between. Germline CDR1 is MNHNS and CDR2 is SASEGT. CDR3 length: 17 residues. CDR3 protein: CASSETFLASAKNIQYF. CDR3 nucleotides: TGTGCCAGCAGTGAAACGTTCCTAGCGTCGGCCAAAAACATTCAGTACTTC.